This entry lists 10 T cell receptor beta chains sequenced from one sample in a study of T cells in Graves' hyperthyroidism and ophthalmopathy (dated by TCRdb to between 2019 and 2020). The receptor library was made with multiplex PCR. Data came from an Illumina HiSeq 2000. The TCR beta CDR3 regions were amplified from the RNA transcripts. The TCR CDR3 was subjected to a first round of RT-PCR using the HTBI primer set and the Qiagen OneStep RT-PCR kit. TCRdb reprocessed the public reads (quality trimming at Q25 with fastp, clone calling with MiXCR) and kept in-frame beta chains. CDR3 protein duplicates are merged, each entry listing the most common genes and DNA. This sample lists 500,000 to 650,000 distinct CDR3 sequences; approximately 48% were detected once. Roughly 45% of the sample is in the top ten clones. Sample: peripheral blood or thyroid tissue (not recorded which). The receptors here all came from an adult woman with Graves' disease, either hyperthyroidism or ophthalmopathy (not recorded which).

This clonotype showed up just a few times. The V gene is TRBV18, the J gene TRBJ2-7, with D maybe TRBD1 (6 bases). The V gene's germline CDR1 is KGHSH and CDR2 LQKENI. V gave up 3 bases and J gave up 2 bases, with 11 bases separating them. The CDR3 is 14 residues long. The DNA of the CDR3 is TGTGCCAGCTCACCTGGGACATCAGCCTACGAGCAGTACTTC. Translation gives CASSPGTSAYEQYF.

Ten or more counts support this clonotype. The V gene is TRBV2, the J gene TRBJ1-2; D gene uncertain. V lost 7 bases and J lost 7, with 19 bases in between. Germline lookup yields CDR1 SNHLY and CDR2 FYNNEI. The CDR3 has 14 residues. The CDR3 DNA sequence: TGTGCCAGCATAGAGAGACACCGCCTAGGTGGCTACACCTTC. This codes for CASIERHRLGGYTF.

This clonotype came up many times. The chain uses TRBV5-5 and TRBJ1-1; 9 nucleotides agree with TRBD1. The CDR3 sequence is 12 residues long. Germline assignment: CDR1 SGHKS and CDR2 YYEKEE (reference sequence). V trimming: 3 bases; J trimming: 6 bases; junction bases outside the gene matches: 0. The CDR3 DNA reads TGTGCCAGCAGCTGGGACAGGGCTGAAGCTTTCTTT. It translates to CASSWDRAEAFF.

This chain joins TRBV28 and TRBJ2-2; TRBD2 agrees at 11 bases. Germline CDR1 is MDHEN and CDR2 is SYDVKM. The CDR3 totals 17 residues. V lost 6 bases, J lost 7 bases, and 13 bases stayed unmatched. In DNA form, the CDR3 reads TGTGCCAGCAGAAAGACTAGCGGGACAGCAGGGGGCGGGGAGCTGTTTTTT. Its translation is CASRKTSGTAGGGELFF.

The rearrangement links TRBV7-3 to TRBJ1-5, with 8 bases matching TRBD1. The germline V gene has CDR1 SGHTA and CDR2 FQGTGA. The CDR3 spans 17 residues. V was pared by 5 bases and J by 4 bases, with 13 bases of the junction left unmatched. This chain's CDR3 is CASSKLWRTGPNQPQHF. As DNA, the CDR3 is TGTGCCAGCAGCAAGTTGTGGCGGACAGGGCCTAATCAGCCCCAGCATTTT. The variable domain in full, with the rest retrieved from reference TRBV7-3 and TRBJ1-5, is GAGVSQTPSNKVTEKGKYVELRCDPISGHTALYWYRQSLGQGPEFLIYFQGTGAADDSGLPNDRFFAVRPEGSVSTLKIQRTERGDSAVYLCASSKLWRTGPNQPQHFGDGTRLSIL.

This rearrangement joins TRBV7-2 to TRBJ2-3; D is unclear. Looked up from germline, CDR1 is SGHTA and CDR2 is FQGNSA. V was trimmed by 5 bases and J by 7 bases, leaving 13 bases between them. The CDR3 spans 13 residues. The CDR3: CASSPPLKYTQYF. CDR3 coding DNA: TGTGCCAGCAGCCCCCCCCTGAAGTATACGCAGTATTTT.

There are a few counts of this clonotype. The chain has TRBV29-1 and TRBJ1-3; no definite D call. The V gene lost 3 bases and the J gene lost 0 bases, with 6 bases spanning the gap. This CDR3 contains 13 residues. The germline V gene encodes CDR1 SQVTM and CDR2 ANQGSEA. CDR3 residues: CSVEVGSGNTIYF. The CDR3 DNA follows: TGCAGCGTTGAGGTGGGCTCTGGAAACACCATATATTTT.

This clonotype was detected a few times. The rearrangement joins TRBV5-5 to TRBJ1-6, with D tentatively TRBD1 (5 bases). Per germline, CDR1 SGHKS and CDR2 YYEKEE (reference sequence). The CDR3 runs to 15 residues. Trimming stripped 2 bases from V and 10 bases from J, with 16 bases between. Here the CDR3 DNA reads TGTGCCAGCAGCTTACTATCGCAGGGCAAATCACCCCTCCACTTT. As protein: CASSLLSQGKSPLHF. Supplemented by reference TRBV5-5 and TRBJ1-6, the full variable domain reads DAGVTQSPTHLIKTRGQQVTLRCSPISGHKSVSWYQQVLGQGPQFIFQYYEKEERGRGNFPDRFSARQFPNYSSELNVNALLLGDSALYLCASSLLSQGKSPLHFGNGTRLTVT.

This clonotype showed up many times. The rearrangement uses TRBV20-1 and TRBJ1-1, with D possibly being TRBD1 (5 bases). The CDR3 sequence is 15 residues long. V shed 3 bases and J shed 3 bases, with 17 bases lying between them. Per the germline V gene, CDR1 is DFQATT and CDR2 is SNEGSKA (reference sequence). In DNA, the CDR3 is TGCAGTGCTAGTAGGAGGGGAGGACGTGACACTGAAGCTTTCTTT. Its translation is CSASRRGGRDTEAFF.

This clonotype was seen repeatedly, ten times or more. The chain employs TRBV6-5 and TRBJ1-5; D gene unclear. Trimming removed 8 bases at V and 3 bases at J, with 17 bases between. CDR1 and CDR2 from the germline V gene are MNHEY and SVGAGI. The CDR3 has 15 residues. In DNA, the CDR3 is TGTGCCAGCCTCCGCTACCCCCCTGTCAATCAGCCCCAGCATTTT. Its translation: CASLRYPPVNQPQHF.